This T cell receptor beta chain was sequenced during a study of Tregs in tolerant kidney transplant recipients. About this clone: The target antigen is unknown.

TCRdb's table, derived via immunoSEQ multiplex PCR, lists solely in-frame clones and lacks some. This repertoire shows roughly 70,000 clones, roughly 86% found once; its top ten account for 3.5% to 4.5%. Points from the study as a whole: The small number of patients limits these findings pending further validation. Tregs expanded with activated donor B cells seemed most donor-specific. Tolerant patients' donor-specific Tregs expanded beyond overall Tregs, suggesting antigen-driven growth.

Related graft donors supplied nonmyeloablative bone marrow transplants, and mixed chimerism was transient. The germline V and J ends were trimmed by 2 bases and 5 bases, with 12 bases remaining between them. Per the germline V gene, CDR1 is MNHNY and CDR2 is SVGAGI (reference sequence). The CDR3 has 14 amino acids. The sequence was collected from a human patient who received a combined kidney and bone marrow transplant. Some T cells here may be from the graft donor. The rearrangement uses TRBV6-6 and TRBJ1-2; no clear D gene. The sequenced sample was CD4+ T cells from blood (PBMCs), obtained 6 months after the transplant. The CDR3 loop reads CASSYDNTMYGYTF. CDR3 in DNA: TGTGCCAGCAGTTACGATAACACAATGTATGGCTACACCTTC.